These 15 T cell receptor beta chains were sequenced from one sample in a study of T-cell reconstitution after alpha-beta-depleted transplantation in children. For TCRbeta, the library was prepared with unique molecular identifiers. MiXCR was run by TCRdb on the PCR reads, yielding one entry per CDR3 protein. The repertoire includes around 250,000 distinct CDR3 sequences, almost 10% of them detected once, and about 9.5% sits in the top ten. Sequenced here: PBMCs from the stem cell graft donor, sampled from the stem cell graft. The receptor set was obtained from a human donor who donated a stem cell graft to a child with SCID.

This clonotype was counted a few times. The chain is built from TRBV20-1 and TRBJ2-1, with 12 bases fitting TRBD2. The trim removed 5 bases at V and 7 bases at J, leaving 9 bases unmatched. This CDR3 contains 15 residues. Germline CDR1 reads DFQATT; CDR2 reads SNEGSKA (reference sequence). This CDR3 reads CSAVLTSGGQNEQFF. Written as DNA, the CDR3 is TGCAGTGCTGTCTTAACTAGCGGGGGGCAGAATGAGCAGTTCTTC.

This clonotype was counted many times. The V gene is TRBV27, the J gene TRBJ2-7, with a tentative D call TRBD1 (6 bases). V shed 4 bases and J shed 4 bases, with 11 bases lying between them. The CDR3 spans 13 residues. Germline V lookup: CDR1 MNHEY, CDR2 SMNVEV (reference sequence). CDR3 loop: CASSWGRGYEQYF. The CDR3 coding sequence is TGTGCCAGCAGTTGGGGCAGGGGTTACGAGCAGTACTTC.

The chain carries TRBV18 and TRBJ2-2, with 10 bases matching TRBD1. CDR3 size: 15 residues. CDR1 and CDR2 (germline): KGHSH, LQKENI. V was clipped by 5 bases and J by 5 bases; unmatched bases: 5. For the CDR3, the DNA is TGTGCCAGCTCATCGGACAGGGGGATTACCGGGGAGCTGTTTTTT. Its protein product is CASSSDRGITGELFF.

The V and J genes are TRBV29-1 and TRBJ2-1; 10 nucleotides agree with TRBD2. Trimming at V came to 4 bases and at J to 4 bases, leaving 7 bases not matched to a gene. Per the germline V gene, CDR1 is SQVTM and CDR2 is ANQGSEA. This CDR3 is 15 amino acids long. This CDR3 reads CSVVYGSGGYNEQFF. Written as DNA, the CDR3 is TGCAGCGTTGTATACGGTAGCGGGGGGTACAATGAGCAGTTCTTC.

This clonotype has more than one count but fewer than ten. The genes are TRBV9 and TRBJ2-7, with D possibly being TRBD2 (7 bases). Germline CDR1 and CDR2: SGDLS and YYNGEE. Trimming cost V 5 bases and J 2 bases, with 14 bases left between them. The CDR3 is made up of 14 amino acids. The CDR3 here is CASSSTGTTYEQYF. CDR3 sequence (DNA): TGTGCCAGCAGTTCAACAGGGACTACCTACGAGCAGTACTTC.

The genes are TRBV7-3 and TRBJ2-7; 7 positions match TRBD1. The CDR3 loop spans 16 amino acids. The V gene end was trimmed by 4 bases and the J gene end by 0 bases; junction bases not matched to a gene: 9. Germline assignment: CDR1 SGHTA and CDR2 FQGTGA. The CDR3, as DNA: TGTGCCAGCAGCTCACTCGGACAGGAAAACTCCTACGAGCAGTACTTC. Its protein product is CASSSLGQENSYEQYF.

This clonotype was counted a few times. This chain joins TRBV7-9 and TRBJ1-3; D possibly corresponds to TRBD1 (6 bases). V was trimmed by 5 bases and J by 2 bases, leaving 16 bases between them. This CDR3 is built from 16 residues. CDR1 is SEHNR and CDR2 is FQNEAQ in the germline V gene (reference sequence). In DNA, the CDR3 is TGTGCCAGCAGCCCGGGGGGCCAGCTTACTGGAAACACCATATATTTT. Residues: CASSPGGQLTGNTIYF.

This clonotype occurred a few times. This chain links TRBV29-1 with TRBJ1-1, with D perhaps matching TRBD1 (6 bases). The CDR3 consists of 13 residues. Trimming took off 6 bases at V and 0 bases at J, with 11 bases between the two ends. From germline, CDR1 is SQVTM and CDR2 ANQGSEA. The CDR3 region is CSVHRDMNTEAFF. In nucleotides, the CDR3 is TGCAGCGTACACAGGGACATGAACACTGAAGCTTTCTTT. The entire variable domain, with the rest obtained from reference TRBV29-1 and TRBJ1-1, is as follows: SAVISQKPSRDICQRGTSLTIQCQVDSQVTMMFWYRQQPGQSLTLIATANQGSEATYESGFVIDKFPISRPNLTFSTLTVSNMSPEDSSIYLCSVHRDMNTEAFFGQGTRLTVV.

The rearrangement joins TRBV9 to TRBJ1-1; TRBD1 matches 7 bases. The CDR3 has 15 residues. Germline V gene data show CDR1 as SGDLS and CDR2 as YYNGEE. J was trimmed by 4 bases and V by 1 base; bases with no gene match: 7. CDR3 region: CASSVRAGGTTEAFF. The CDR3 DNA reads as TGTGCCAGCAGCGTACGGGCAGGGGGGACCACTGAAGCTTTCTTT.

V gene TRBV18 combines with J gene TRBJ2-7; D remains ambiguous. The germline gives CDR1 KGHSH, CDR2 LQKENI. The CDR3 consists of 11 residues. The V end lost 6 bases, the J end lost 7 bases, and 10 bases lay between the germline ends. The CDR3 here is CASSASGEQYF. The CDR3 DNA sequence: TGTGCCAGCTCCGCCTCAGGAGAGCAGTACTTC. Full variable domain (rest looked up from reference TRBV18 and TRBJ2-7): NAGVMQNPRHLVRRRGQEARLRCSPMKGHSHVYWYRQLPEEGLKFMVYLQKENIIDESGMPKERFSAEFPKEGPSILRIQQVVRGDSAAYFCASSASGEQYFGPGTRLTVT.

This rearrangement joins TRBV9 to TRBJ2-6, with unresolved D. Germline V gene lookup returns CDR1 SGDLS and CDR2 YYNGEE. This CDR3 contains 16 residues. Trimming removed 0 bases at V and 0 bases at J, with 7 bases between. This chain's CDR3 is CASSVGDGSGANVLTF. Written as DNA, the CDR3 is TGTGCCAGCAGCGTAGGTGACGGCTCTGGGGCCAACGTCCTGACTTTC. The full variable domain, completed using reference TRBV9 and TRBJ2-6, is DSGVTQTPKHLITATGQRVTLRCSPRSGDLSVYWYQQSLDQGLQFLIQYYNGEERAKGNILERFSAQQFPDLHSELNLSSLELGDSALYFCASSVGDGSGANVLTFGAGSRLTVL.

This clonotype occurred a few times. V is TRBV7-9 and J is TRBJ2-2; D is ambiguous. Deletions cut 4 bases from V and 3 bases from J, with 12 bases between. Germline loops: CDR1 SEHNR, CDR2 FQNEAQ (reference sequence). The CDR3 contains 15 residues. The CDR3 DNA sequence: TGTGCCAGCAGCTCGGAACCTTCTTACACCGGGGAGCTGTTTTTT. It translates to CASSSEPSYTGELFF.

This chain uses TRBV5-1 with TRBJ2-1; TRBD2 aligns across 9 bases. The V gene's germline CDR1 is SGHRS and CDR2 YFSETQ. There are 16 residues in the CDR3. V shed 0 bases and J 3 bases; nucleotides not matched to a gene: 4. CDR3 nucleotide sequence: TGCGCCAGCAGCTTGGGTAGCGGGGGTCTCTACAATGAGCAGTTCTTC. Its protein product is CASSLGSGGLYNEQFF.

With respect to this clonotype: Being one base from a much bigger clone, this may be a read error. The rearrangement uses TRBV12-3 or TRBV12-4 and TRBJ2-2, with D uncertain. The CDR3 is 12 amino acids. V lost 8 bases and J lost 7, with 11 bases in between. The CDR3 DNA sequence: TGTGCCAGCGGGTTGGGGAACGGGGAGCTGTTTTTT. This sequence encodes CASGLGNGELFF.

This clonotype was counted a single time. Since a much larger clone is just one base distant, this may be a read error. This chain joins TRBV29-1 and TRBJ2-2; D unresolved. CDR1 and CDR2 (germline): SQVTM, ANQGSEA. This CDR3 is 15 amino acids long. CDR3 region: CSVEEGWPTTVELFF. CDR3 bases: TGCAGCGTTGAAGAGGGTTGGCCAACCACCGTGGAGCTGTTTTTT.